This T cell receptor beta chain was identified during a study of shared clonotypes between healthy human individuals. Measured with immunoSEQ multiplex PCR; TCRdb has only the in-frame clones, and not every one. The sample carries a few million clones, around 93% recorded once. The J segment lost 1 base and the V segment lost 3 bases, leaving 11 bases of the junction unmatched. CDR1 KGHSH and CDR2 LQKENI come from the germline V gene. The CDR3 loop spans 18 amino acids. The source material was naive CD4+ T cells from PBMCs. The subset was: CD45RA+ positively selected. The chain joins TRBV18 to TRBJ2-2, with 7 nucleotides matching TRBD1. This TCR derives from a man younger than 35 in good health. Some clones in this sample may be carry-over from other donors' samples. The CDR3 nucleotides read TGTGCCAGCTCACCTAATGCACCCGGGACAGTGAACACCGGGGAGCTGTTTTTT. Amino acid sequence: CASSPNAPGTVNTGELFF.